These 27 T cell receptor beta chains were all obtained from the same sample, sequenced in a study of OX40 agonist ivuxolimab in advanced cancers. The library was obtained by the immunoSEQ multiplex PCR assay. TCRdb provides this immuneACCESS table in a form limited to in-frame rearrangements. Some clones are lacking; in checked studies, under half of them reflect an unresolved V gene, and why the rest are absent is not known. The table for this sample lists 15,000 to 25,000 clones; nearly 70% of them were counted only once. Approximately 12% of the sample is held by the ten biggest clonotypes. Sequencing used CD4+ or CD8+ T cells sorted from blood, obtained in a trial of the OX40 agonist ivuxolimab. The receptors stem from an adult with an advanced solid tumor such as melanoma, head and neck, liver or kidney cancer.

The chain links TRBV4-2 to TRBJ1-3; D is unclear. V was pared by 0 bases and J by 2 bases, with 11 bases between. This CDR3 has 16 amino acids. The germline CDR1 and CDR2 sequences are LGHNA and YNFKEQ. DNA for the CDR3: TGTGCCAGCAGCCAAGAGGAAGTTTACCCTGGAAACACCATATATTTT. Translation: CASSQEEVYPGNTIYF.

Regarding this clone: Relative to the germline gene, one junction end is altered; a read error may explain this. The chain combines TRBV6-6 with TRBJ1-1, with 8 bases matching TRBD1. Germline CDR1 reads MNHNY; CDR2 reads SVGAGI (reference sequence). This CDR3 has 14 residues. As DNA, the CDR3 is TGTGCCAGCAGCTACTATACACAGGGGGCTGAAGCTTTCTTT. Amino acid sequence: CASSYYTQGAEAFF.

In this sample, this clone turned up once. The genes are TRBV2 and TRBJ1-2, with D unresolved. Germline lookup yields CDR1 SNHLY and CDR2 FYNNEI. V gave up 5 bases and J gave up 1 base, with 11 bases separating them. The CDR3 totals 14 residues. CDR3 amino acids: CASSSPPVNYGYTF. As DNA, the CDR3 is TGTGCCAGCAGTTCCCCCCCCGTTAACTATGGCTACACCTTC.

The chain recombines TRBV7-6 with TRBJ2-1; the D is unclear. The germline gives CDR1 SGHVS, CDR2 FNYEAQ. The CDR3 contains 14 residues. V was pared by 2 bases and J by 6 bases, with 11 bases between. CDR3 loop: CASSLSGPPNEQFF. Here the CDR3 DNA reads TGTGCCAGCAGCTTATCAGGACCACCCAATGAGCAGTTCTTC.

As for this clone: In the same sample, other DNA sequences code for this CDR3. This chain joins TRBV5-6 and TRBJ2-7; D is undetermined. The CDR3 extends over 12 amino acids. V gave up 2 bases and J gave up 4 bases, with 7 bases separating them. CDR1 and CDR2 (germline): SGHDT, YYEEEE. The CDR3 loop reads CASSLLQYEQYF. The CDR3 DNA reads TGTGCCAGCAGCTTACTCCAGTACGAGCAGTACTTC.

The chain uses TRBV11-2 and TRBJ1-5; D is ambiguous. V lost 3 bases to trimming and J lost 5 bases, with 5 bases between them. Germline CDR1 and CDR2: SGHAT and FQNNGV. The CDR3 runs 12 residues. The CDR3 bases are TGTGCCAGCAGCTTGGGTGATCAGCCCCAGCATTTT. Amino acids: CASSLGDQPQHF.

V gene TRBV7-6 combines with J gene TRBJ2-7, with unresolved D. Germline values: CDR1 SGHVS, CDR2 FNYEAQ. This CDR3 region has 13 residues. Trimming took off 1 base at V and 6 bases at J, with 10 bases between the two ends. The CDR3: CASSLVGQPEQYF. The CDR3 bases are TGTGCCAGCAGCTTAGTAGGGCAACCCGAGCAGTACTTC.

This clone was picked up a small number of times. The chain carries TRBV5-5 and TRBJ2-2; no clear D. Trimming left V 1 base short and J 6 bases short, with 4 bases between. The CDR3 loop spans 12 amino acids. Per the germline V gene, CDR1 is SGHKS and CDR2 is YYEKEE (reference sequence). The CDR3 is CASSLPSGELFF. CDR3 coding DNA: TGTGCCAGCAGCTTGCCGTCCGGGGAGCTGTTTTTT.

The CDR3 nucleotides are TGTGCCAGCAGCGCCGAAACAGGACGGACCGGGGAGCTGTTTTTT. This gives the protein CASSAETGRTGELFF. The gene calls are TRBV9 and TRBJ2-2; D perhaps matches TRBD1 (5 bases). Looked up from germline, CDR1 is SGDLS and CDR2 is YYNGEE. This CDR3 is built from 15 residues. V lost 3 bases and J 5 bases, leaving 14 bases between the germline ends.

The V gene is TRBV5-6, the J gene TRBJ2-7; TRBD1 might be the D (5 bases). V lost 0 bases to trimming and J lost 2 bases, with 12 bases between them. In germline, CDR1 is SGHDT, CDR2 YYEEEE. The CDR3 runs 15 residues. The CDR3 here is CASSLGATVAYEQYF. For the CDR3, the DNA is TGTGCCAGCAGCTTGGGAGCGACAGTTGCCTACGAGCAGTACTTC.

The table lists this clone with a count of one. This chain links TRBV7-8 with TRBJ1-2; perhaps TRBD1 as D (5 bases). CDR1 SGHVS and CDR2 FQNEAQ come from the germline V gene. The CDR3 sequence is 13 residues long. The V and J ends lost 1 base and 8 bases respectively, with 11 bases between them. The CDR3 nucleotides read TGTGCCAGCAGCTTAGGGGGGGTGCGGGGCTACACCTTC. Translated: CASSLGGVRGYTF. Full variable domain (missing parts from reference TRBV7-8 and TRBJ1-2): GAGVSQSPRYKVAKRGQDVALRCDPISGHVSLFWYQQALGQGPEFLTYFQNEAQLDKSGLPSDRFFAERPEGSVSTLKIQRTQQEDSAVYLCASSLGGVRGYTFGSGTRLTVV.

This rearrangement joins TRBV2 to TRBJ2-1, with D possibly matching TRBD1 (5 bases). This CDR3 contains 14 residues. Trimming pared 3 bases from V and 4 bases from J, leaving 10 bases between. CDR1 and CDR2 (germline): SNHLY, FYNNEI. DNA of the CDR3: TGTGCCAGCAGTGACAGGGCTCAATACAATGAGCAGTTCTTC. Translating it yields CASSDRAQYNEQFF.

The chain is built from TRBV5-5 and TRBJ2-7; TRBD1 matches at 10 bases. J was trimmed by 5 bases and V by 3 bases; bases with no gene match: 5. Germline values: CDR1 SGHKS, CDR2 YYEKEE (reference sequence). CDR3 length: 14 residues. CDR3 bases: TGTGCCAGCAGCTCCGGGACAGGGGAGAACGAGCAGTACTTC. The encoded protein is CASSSGTGENEQYF.

This clone turned up a few times. V gene TRBV7-8 combines with J gene TRBJ1-1; possibly TRBD1 for D (6 bases). This CDR3 comprises 15 residues. The germline gives CDR1 SGHVS, CDR2 FQNEAQ. V gave up 5 bases and J gave up 6 bases, with 19 bases separating them. CDR3 sequence: CASSPSLGGTPEAFF. For the CDR3, the DNA is TGTGCCAGCAGCCCCAGCTTAGGGGGGACGCCTGAAGCTTTCTTT.

The genes are TRBV27 and TRBJ1-4; no reliable D call. CDR1 MNHEY and CDR2 SMNVEV come from the germline V gene (reference sequence). V dropped 3 bases and J dropped 0 bases, with 2 bases sitting between them. The CDR3 is made up of 13 amino acids. CDR3 sequence (DNA): TGTGCCAGCAGTTTTGCAACTAATGAAAAACTGTTTTTT. Its protein is CASSFATNEKLFF.

The chain employs TRBV5-6 and TRBJ2-5; no reliable D call. The end of the DNA fits TRBJ2-7 better, so the J call may be wrong. The CDR3 spans 13 residues. The germline V gene has CDR1 SGHDT and CDR2 YYEEEE. The CDR3 DNA follows: TGTGCCAGCAGCCCCGGAGCCGATTACGAGCAGTACTTC. Protein sequence: CASSPGADYEQYF.

The chain employs TRBV29-1 and TRBJ1-2, with a possible D match to TRBD1 (5 bases). This CDR3 is 13 amino acids long. V was clipped by 3 bases and J by 7 bases, with 15 bases between them. Germline CDR1 SQVTM, CDR2 ANQGSEA. CDR3 in DNA: TGCAGCGTTGATTACGGGGGAAAGGTTGGCTACACCTTC. Its protein is CSVDYGGKVGYTF.

The chain carries TRBV9 and TRBJ2-2; weak D call: TRBD2 (6 bases). Germline V lookup: CDR1 SGDLS, CDR2 YYNGEE. The CDR3 loop spans 15 amino acids. The ends were cut back, 0 bases at V and 4 bases at J, with 10 bases in the middle. Here the CDR3 reads CASSVGGEPTGELFF. The CDR3 DNA follows: TGTGCCAGCAGCGTAGGCGGGGAGCCCACCGGGGAGCTGTTTTTT.

The V gene is TRBV28, the J gene TRBJ1-5, with TRBD1 matching 7 bases. The CDR3 spans 15 residues. The V gene end was trimmed by 7 bases and the J gene end by 5 bases; junction bases not matched to a gene: 11. The germline V gene encodes CDR1 MDHEN and CDR2 SYDVKM. CDR3 bases: TGTGCCAGCACTGCCGACAGGGCCTCCGATCAGCCCCAGCATTTT. This translates into CASTADRASDQPQHF.

The sample holds a few counts of this clone. This sequence joins TRBV13 and TRBJ1-1; D is possibly TRBD1 (6 bases). The germline gives CDR1 PRHDT, CDR2 FYEKMQ (reference sequence). V was trimmed by 4 bases and J by 4 bases, leaving 10 bases between them. CDR3 size: 13 residues. The CDR3 DNA is TGTGCCAGCAGCTCCCAGGGGTCCACTGAAGCTTTCTTT. It specifies CASSSQGSTEAFF.

The chain couples TRBV18 to TRBJ2-7, with D perhaps matching TRBD1 (5 bases). Germline-derived CDR1 and CDR2 are KGHSH and LQKENI. This CDR3 comprises 15 residues. V was shortened by 3 bases and J by 2 bases, with 14 bases between the two germline ends. Written as DNA, the CDR3 is TGTGCCAGCTCACCGCAGTGGACACCTACCTACGAGCAGTACTTC. This gives the protein CASSPQWTPTYEQYF.

This clone is deemed medium-sized. V is TRBV5-1 and J is TRBJ1-3, with no clear D. Per the germline V gene, CDR1 is SGHRS and CDR2 is YFSETQ. V lost 2 bases and J 0 bases, leaving 6 bases between the germline ends. This CDR3 contains 14 residues. The CDR3 nucleotides read TGCGCCAGCAGCTTTTGGGGCTCTGGAAACACCATATATTTT. As protein: CASSFWGSGNTIYF.

This chain links TRBV6-1 with TRBJ2-5, with D maybe TRBD2 (5 bases). This CDR3 is 15 amino acids long. V was clipped by 6 bases and J by 5 bases, with 19 bases between them. The V gene's germline CDR1 is MNHNS and CDR2 SASEGT. The CDR3 DNA reads as TGTGCCAGCAGGGATCACCTGGGGAGAGGGGAGACCCAGTACTTC. It encodes CASRDHLGRGETQYF.

The chain couples TRBV7-9 to TRBJ2-1; perhaps TRBD1 as D (6 bases). V gave up 6 bases and J gave up 5 bases, with 14 bases separating them. The germline gives CDR1 SEHNR, CDR2 FQNEAQ (reference sequence). This CDR3 spans 14 amino acids. The CDR3 nucleotides read TGTGCCAGCAGTACGGGACCAGGGGACAATGAGCAGTTCTTC. Amino acid sequence: CASSTGPGDNEQFF.

The rearrangement links TRBV11-2 to TRBJ2-1; 14 bases line up with TRBD2. Trimming removed 6 bases from V and 8 bases from J; junction bases left unmatched: 12. Germline values: CDR1 SGHAT, CDR2 FQNNGV. The CDR3 sequence is 17 residues long. The DNA for the CDR3 is TGTGCCAGCAGTTGGACTAGCGGGGGGCCGGCCGTCGATGAGCAGTTCTTC. It is translated as CASSWTSGGPAVDEQFF.

In this sample, this clone turned up a few times. The chain is built from TRBV5-6 and TRBJ2-7; TRBD1 aligns across 7 bases. The trim removed 7 bases at V and 2 bases at J, leaving 15 bases unmatched. Germline CDR1 and CDR2: SGHDT and YYEEEE. The CDR3 is made up of 16 amino acids. CDR3 loop: CASSGFTGTETYEQYF. Written as DNA, the CDR3 is TGTGCCAGCTCGGGTTTTACGGGGACAGAGACCTACGAGCAGTACTTC.

This chain joins TRBV27 and TRBJ2-4; D tentatively fits TRBD1 or TRBD2 (5 bases each). Germline V gives CDR1 MNHEY, CDR2 SMNVEV (reference sequence). CDR3 length equals 13 residues. V lost 8 bases to trimming and J lost 0 bases, with 8 bases between them. The CDR3 DNA reads TGTGCCAGCCCGAGGGGAGCCAAAAACATTCAGTACTTC. Translation: CASPRGAKNIQYF.